This T cell receptor (beta chain) was sequenced for a study of T cells in localized non-small cell lung cancer. Trimming took 4 bases from V and 7 from J; bases not matched to a gene: 6. This CDR3 is built from 13 residues. Germline CDR1 is MNHNY and CDR2 is SVGAGI (reference sequence). TCRdb's table, derived via immunoSEQ multiplex PCR, lists solely in-frame clones and lacks some. This sample has tens of thousands of clones, with about 92% found just once. As for this clone: The antigen remains unidentified.

General study findings and limits: Across samples, adjacent lung featured a median around 60 of the top 100 tumor clones. Highest T cell clonality was seen in uninvolved adjacent lung, surpassing that measured in tumor. One tumor region alone was sequenced, and heterogeneity therefore remains possible.

The chain links TRBV6-6 to TRBJ1-1; 7 bases map to TRBD1. Sequencing was performed on peripheral blood, taken before any cancer treatment. The origin of this receptor is a woman aged 35-75 years with stage I lung adenocarcinoma. This chain's CDR3 is CASSSGQADEAFF. For the CDR3, the DNA is TGTGCCAGCAGTTCTGGACAGGCCGATGAAGCTTTCTTT.